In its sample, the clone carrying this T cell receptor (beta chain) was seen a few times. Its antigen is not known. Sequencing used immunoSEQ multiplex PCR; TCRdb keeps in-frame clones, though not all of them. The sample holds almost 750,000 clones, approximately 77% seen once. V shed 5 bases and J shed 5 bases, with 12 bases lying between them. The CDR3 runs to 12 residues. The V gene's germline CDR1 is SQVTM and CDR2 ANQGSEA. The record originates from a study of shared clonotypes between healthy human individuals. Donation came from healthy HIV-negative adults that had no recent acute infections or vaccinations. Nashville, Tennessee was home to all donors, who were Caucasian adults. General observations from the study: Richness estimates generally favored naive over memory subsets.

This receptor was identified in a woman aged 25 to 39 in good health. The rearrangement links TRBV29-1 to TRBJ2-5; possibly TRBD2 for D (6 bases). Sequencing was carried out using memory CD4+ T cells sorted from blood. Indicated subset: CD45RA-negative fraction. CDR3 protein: CSVRREGETQYF. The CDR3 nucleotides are TGCAGCGTTCGGAGGGAAGGGGAGACCCAGTACTTC.